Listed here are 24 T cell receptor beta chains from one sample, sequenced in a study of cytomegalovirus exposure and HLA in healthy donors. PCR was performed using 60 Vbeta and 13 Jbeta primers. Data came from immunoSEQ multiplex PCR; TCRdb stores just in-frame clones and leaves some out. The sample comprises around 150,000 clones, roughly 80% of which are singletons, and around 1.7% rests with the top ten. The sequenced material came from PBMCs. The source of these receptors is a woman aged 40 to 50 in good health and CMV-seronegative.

CDR3 nucleotides: TGCGCCAGCAGTGATTCGCAGGTACTTGGGAACACTGAAGCTTTCTTT. It yields the protein CASSDSQVLGNTEAFF. The chain couples TRBV10-1 to TRBJ1-1; no firm D call. The CDR3 length is 16 residues. Per the germline V gene, CDR1 is WNHNN and CDR2 is SYGVQD (reference sequence). Trimming removed 3 bases at V and 1 base at J, with 15 bases between.

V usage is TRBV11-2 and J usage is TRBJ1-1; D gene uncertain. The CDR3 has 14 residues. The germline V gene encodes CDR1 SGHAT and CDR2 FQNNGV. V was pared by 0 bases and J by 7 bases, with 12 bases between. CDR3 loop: CASSLDRWRIEAFF. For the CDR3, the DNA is TGTGCCAGCAGCTTAGATCGATGGAGAATTGAAGCTTTCTTT.

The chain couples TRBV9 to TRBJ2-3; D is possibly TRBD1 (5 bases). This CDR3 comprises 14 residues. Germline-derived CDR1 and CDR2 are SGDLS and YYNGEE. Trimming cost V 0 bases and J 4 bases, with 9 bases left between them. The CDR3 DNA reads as TGTGCCAGCAGCGTAGCCCCGACAGCAGATACGCAGTATTTT. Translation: CASSVAPTADTQYF.

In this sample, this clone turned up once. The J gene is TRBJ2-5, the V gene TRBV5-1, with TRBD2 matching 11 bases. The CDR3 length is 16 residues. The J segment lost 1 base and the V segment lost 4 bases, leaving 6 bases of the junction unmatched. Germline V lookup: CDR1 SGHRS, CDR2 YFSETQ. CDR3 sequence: CASSISGGAVQETQYF. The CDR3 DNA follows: TGCGCCAGCAGCATTAGCGGGGGGGCGGTCCAAGAGACCCAGTACTTC.

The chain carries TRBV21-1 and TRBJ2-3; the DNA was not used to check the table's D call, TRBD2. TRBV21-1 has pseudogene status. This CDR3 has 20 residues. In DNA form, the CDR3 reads TGTGCCAGCACCCAAGCGCAGCGGGGGGGCCTTATTGCGATCACAGATACGCAGTATTTT. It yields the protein CASTQAQRGGLIAITDTQYF.

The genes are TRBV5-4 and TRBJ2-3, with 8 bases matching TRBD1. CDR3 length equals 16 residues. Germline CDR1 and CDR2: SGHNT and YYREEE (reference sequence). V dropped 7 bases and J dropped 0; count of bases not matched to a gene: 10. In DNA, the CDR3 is TGTGCCAGCCTCCTCTCAGGACAGGGTAGCACAGATACGCAGTATTTT. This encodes CASLLSGQGSTDTQYF.

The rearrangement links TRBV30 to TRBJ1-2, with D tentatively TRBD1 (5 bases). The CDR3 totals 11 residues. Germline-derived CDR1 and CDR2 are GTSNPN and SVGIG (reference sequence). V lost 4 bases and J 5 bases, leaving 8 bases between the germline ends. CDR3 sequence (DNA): TGTGCCTGGACGAAGGGGTATGGCTACACCTTC. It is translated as CAWTKGYGYTF.

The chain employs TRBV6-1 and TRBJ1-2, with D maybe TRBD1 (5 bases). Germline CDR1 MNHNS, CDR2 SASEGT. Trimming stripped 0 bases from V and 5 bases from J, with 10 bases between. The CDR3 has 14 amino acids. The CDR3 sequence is CASSEADNWYGYTF. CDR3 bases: TGTGCCAGCAGTGAAGCGGACAATTGGTATGGCTACACCTTC.

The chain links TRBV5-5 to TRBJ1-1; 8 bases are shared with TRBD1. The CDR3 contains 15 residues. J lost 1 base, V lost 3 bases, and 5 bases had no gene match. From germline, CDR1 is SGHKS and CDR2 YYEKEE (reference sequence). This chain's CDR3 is CASSSVQGGNTEAFF. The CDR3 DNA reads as TGTGCCAGCAGCTCCGTACAGGGGGGGAACACTGAAGCTTTCTTT.

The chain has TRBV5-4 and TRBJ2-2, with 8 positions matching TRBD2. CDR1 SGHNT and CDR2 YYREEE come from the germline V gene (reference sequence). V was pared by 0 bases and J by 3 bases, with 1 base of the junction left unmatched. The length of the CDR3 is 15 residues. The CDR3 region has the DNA TGTGCCAGCAGCTTGGGTAGCGGGGACACCGGGGAGCTGTTTTTT. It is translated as CASSLGSGDTGELFF.

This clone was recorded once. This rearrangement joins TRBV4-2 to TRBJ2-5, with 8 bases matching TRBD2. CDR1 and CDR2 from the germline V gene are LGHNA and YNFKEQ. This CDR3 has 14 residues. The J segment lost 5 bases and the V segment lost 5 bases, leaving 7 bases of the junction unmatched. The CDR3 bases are TGTGCCAGCAGCTCCCCGGGGGGGCGGGAGACCCAGTACTTC. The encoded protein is CASSSPGGRETQYF.

In DNA form, the CDR3 reads TGTGCCAGCAGCTTTGGGACAGCTAATGAAAAACTGTTTTTT. This sequence encodes CASSFGTANEKLFF. V usage is TRBV5-6 and J usage is TRBJ1-4; 7 bases fit TRBD1. Trimming at V came to 2 bases and at J to 3 bases, leaving 1 base not matched to a gene. CDR3 length: 14 amino acids. Germline CDR1 is SGHDT and CDR2 is YYEEEE.

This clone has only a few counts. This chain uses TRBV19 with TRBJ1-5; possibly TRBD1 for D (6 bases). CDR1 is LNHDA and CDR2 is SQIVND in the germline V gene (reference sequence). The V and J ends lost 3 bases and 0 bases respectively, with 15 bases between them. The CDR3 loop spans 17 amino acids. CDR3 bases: TGTGCCAGTAGTATGATGCAGGGGTTTCATAGCAATCAGCCCCAGCATTTT. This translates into CASSMMQGFHSNQPQHF. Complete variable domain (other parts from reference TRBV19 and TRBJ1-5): DGGITQSPKYLFRKEGQNVTLSCEQNLNHDAMYWYRQDPGQGLRLIYYSQIVNDFQKGDIAEGYSVSREKKESFPLTVTSAQKNPTAFYLCASSMMQGFHSNQPQHFGDGTRLSIL.

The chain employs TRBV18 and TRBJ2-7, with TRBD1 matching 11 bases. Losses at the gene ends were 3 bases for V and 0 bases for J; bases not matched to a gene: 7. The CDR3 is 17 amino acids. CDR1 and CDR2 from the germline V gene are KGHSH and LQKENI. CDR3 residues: CASSPDWGTGGSYEQYF. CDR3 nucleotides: TGTGCCAGCTCACCTGATTGGGGGACAGGGGGCTCCTACGAGCAGTACTTC.

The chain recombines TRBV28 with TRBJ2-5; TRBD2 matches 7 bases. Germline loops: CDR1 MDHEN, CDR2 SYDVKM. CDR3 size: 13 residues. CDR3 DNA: TGTGCGATAAGGGGCAGGGAGGGGGAGACCCAGTACTTC. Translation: CAIRGREGETQYF.

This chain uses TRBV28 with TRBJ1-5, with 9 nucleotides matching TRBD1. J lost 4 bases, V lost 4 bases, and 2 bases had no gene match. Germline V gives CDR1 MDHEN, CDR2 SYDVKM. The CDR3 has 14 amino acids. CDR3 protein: CASSWTGVNQPQHF. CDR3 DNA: TGTGCCAGCAGTTGGACAGGGGTAAATCAGCCCCAGCATTTT.

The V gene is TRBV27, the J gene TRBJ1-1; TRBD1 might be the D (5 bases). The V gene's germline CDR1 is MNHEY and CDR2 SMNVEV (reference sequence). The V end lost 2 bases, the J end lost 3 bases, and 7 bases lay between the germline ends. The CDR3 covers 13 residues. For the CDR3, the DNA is TGTGCCAGCAGTTTAGCGGGGGACACTGAAGCTTTCTTT. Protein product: CASSLAGDTEAFF.

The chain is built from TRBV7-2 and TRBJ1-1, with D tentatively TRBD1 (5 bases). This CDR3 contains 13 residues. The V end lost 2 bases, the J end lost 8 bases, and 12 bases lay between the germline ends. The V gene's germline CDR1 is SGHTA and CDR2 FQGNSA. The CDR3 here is CASSLIQATEAFF. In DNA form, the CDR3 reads TGTGCCAGCAGCTTAATACAGGCAACCGAAGCTTTCTTT.

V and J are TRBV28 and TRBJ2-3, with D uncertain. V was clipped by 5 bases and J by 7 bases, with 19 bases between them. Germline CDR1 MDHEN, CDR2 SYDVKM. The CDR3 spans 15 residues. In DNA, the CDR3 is TGTGCCAGCAGTCTGTTAGATACGGGTGGATATACGCAGTATTTT. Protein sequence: CASSLLDTGGYTQYF.

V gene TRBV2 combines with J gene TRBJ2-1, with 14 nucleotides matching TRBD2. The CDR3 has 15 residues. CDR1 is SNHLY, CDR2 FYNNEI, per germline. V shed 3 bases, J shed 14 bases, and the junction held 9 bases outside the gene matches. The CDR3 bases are TGTGCCAGCAGTGAGTCCGGGACTAGCGGGAGTCAGGAGTTCTTC. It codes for CASSESGTSGSQEFF.

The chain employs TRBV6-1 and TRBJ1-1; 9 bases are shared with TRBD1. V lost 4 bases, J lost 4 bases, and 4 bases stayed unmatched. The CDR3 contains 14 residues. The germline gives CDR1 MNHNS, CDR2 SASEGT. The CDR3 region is CASSGTGESTEAFF. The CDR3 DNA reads TGTGCCAGCAGTGGGACAGGGGAGAGCACTGAAGCTTTCTTT.

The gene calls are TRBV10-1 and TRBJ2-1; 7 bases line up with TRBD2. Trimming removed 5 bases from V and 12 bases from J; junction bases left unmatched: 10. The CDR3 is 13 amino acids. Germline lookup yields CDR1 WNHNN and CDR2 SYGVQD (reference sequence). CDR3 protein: CASSPGTTSAQFF. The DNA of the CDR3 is TGCGCCAGCAGTCCCGGGACTACCTCCGCGCAGTTCTTC.

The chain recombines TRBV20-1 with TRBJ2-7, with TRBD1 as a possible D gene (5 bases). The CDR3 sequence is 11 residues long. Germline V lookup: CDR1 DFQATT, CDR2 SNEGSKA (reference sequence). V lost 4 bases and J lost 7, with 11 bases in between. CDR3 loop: CSANTGLEQYF. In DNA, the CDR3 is TGCAGTGCTAATACAGGTTTAGAGCAGTACTTC.

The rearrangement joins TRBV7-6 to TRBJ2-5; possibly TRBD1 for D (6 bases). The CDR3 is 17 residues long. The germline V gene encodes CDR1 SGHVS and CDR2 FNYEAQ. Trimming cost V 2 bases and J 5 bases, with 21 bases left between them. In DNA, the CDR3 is TGTGCCAGCAGCTTAAGTATCCCCGCCGCAGGGGCGGAGACCCAGTACTTC. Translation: CASSLSIPAAGAETQYF.